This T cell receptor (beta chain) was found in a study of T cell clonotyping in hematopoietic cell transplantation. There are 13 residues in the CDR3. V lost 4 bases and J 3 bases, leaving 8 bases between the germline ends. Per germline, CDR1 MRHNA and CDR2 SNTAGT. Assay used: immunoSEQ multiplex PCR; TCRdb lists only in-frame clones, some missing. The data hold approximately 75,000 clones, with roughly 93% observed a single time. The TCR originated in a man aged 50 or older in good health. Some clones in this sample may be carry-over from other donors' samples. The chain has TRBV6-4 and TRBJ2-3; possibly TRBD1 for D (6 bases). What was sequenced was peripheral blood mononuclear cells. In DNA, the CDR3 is TGTGCCAGCAGTGGAACAGGGACAGATACGCAGTATTTT. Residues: CASSGTGTDTQYF.